The 2 T cell receptor beta chains below were found in one sample sequenced in a study of cytomegalovirus exposure and HLA in healthy donors. This PCR relied on a set of 60 Vbeta primers and 13 Jbeta primers. TCRdb's table, derived via immunoSEQ multiplex PCR, lists solely in-frame clones and lacks some. The sample shows about 140,000 clones, 82% of them seen only once. The sequenced sample was PBMCs. Source of these receptors: a woman in her sixties or seventies in good health and CMV-seropositive.

V usage is TRBV7-9 and J usage is TRBJ2-7; 13 bases agree with TRBD2. Germline CDR1 is SEHNR and CDR2 is FQNEAQ (reference sequence). With 4 bases clipped from V and 2 bases from J, the junction kept 5 bases outside the gene matches. The CDR3 is made up of 16 amino acids. The CDR3 reads CASSSGTSGNPYEQYF. CDR3 nucleotide sequence: TGTGCCAGCAGCTCGGGGACTAGCGGGAACCCCTACGAGCAGTACTTC.

The chain is built from TRBV6-5 and TRBJ2-5; 8 bases match TRBD2. This CDR3 has 14 amino acids. CDR1 and CDR2 (germline): MNHEY, SVGAGI. Trimming removed 5 bases from V and 3 bases from J; junction bases left unmatched: 5. CDR3 DNA: TGTGCCAGCAGTAGGGAACTAGCGGAAGAGACCCAGTACTTC. Protein: CASSRELAEETQYF.